Presented here are 28 T cell receptor beta chains from one specimen sequenced in a study of tumor T cells in aggressive B-cell lymphoma. Produced via immunoSEQ multiplex PCR; TCRdb's table is partial and in-frame only. The sample has about 3,600 clones, roughly 89% seen once. The sample consisted of tumor tissue. The receptors originated from an adult with diffuse large B cell lymphoma.

The rearrangement uses TRBV19 and TRBJ1-6; 8 bases match TRBD1. The CDR3 loop spans 14 amino acids. V lost 8 bases to trimming and J lost 9 bases; unmatched junction nucleotides: 9. The germline gives CDR1 LNHDA, CDR2 SQIVND (reference sequence). The CDR3 nucleotides read TGTGCCAGTGGGGAGGACAGGGTCAGTTCACCCCTCCACTTT. It translates to CASGEDRVSSPLHF.

This chain links TRBV6-6 with TRBJ1-6; 10 bases are a match to TRBD1. Per germline, CDR1 MNHNY and CDR2 SVGAGI (reference sequence). Germline trimming cut 6 bases from V and 8 bases from J; bases unmatched to any gene: 4. The CDR3 extends over 14 amino acids. The CDR3 is CASRPDRGHSPLHF. DNA for the CDR3: TGTGCCAGCAGACCCGACAGGGGGCATTCACCCCTCCACTTT.

The chain uses TRBV30 and TRBJ1-3, with a possible D match to TRBD1 (5 bases). The V and J ends lost 0 bases and 8 bases respectively, with 14 bases between them. Germline V CDR1 and CDR2: GTSNPN, SVGIG (reference sequence). This CDR3 is 14 amino acids long. CDR3 residues: CAWSVAGQADTIYF. As DNA, the CDR3 is TGTGCCTGGAGTGTAGCAGGGCAGGCTGACACCATATATTTT.

This clone was detected only once. The V gene is TRBV14, the J gene TRBJ2-1; tentatively, D is TRBD1 (6 bases). In germline, CDR1 is SGHDN, CDR2 FVKESK. Trimming cost V 1 base and J 7 bases, with 17 bases left between them. The CDR3 has 16 amino acids. CDR3 sequence: CASSQATGTWDNEQFF. The CDR3 DNA follows: TGTGCCAGCAGCCAAGCTACCGGGACATGGGATAATGAGCAGTTCTTC.

Written as DNA, the CDR3 is TGTGCCAGCAGCTTAGAATACGGGTTGGACAGGATGGGACTCGAGCAGTACTTC. Encoded protein: CASSLEYGLDRMGLEQYF. The chain links TRBV7-2 to TRBJ2-7; D possibly corresponds to TRBD1 (7 bases). The germline V gene encodes CDR1 SGHTA and CDR2 FQGNSA. Trimming removed 1 base from V and 6 bases from J, with 25 bases in between. The CDR3 contains 18 residues. Full variable domain (remainder filled in from reference TRBV7-2 and TRBJ2-7): GAGVSQSPSNKVTEKGKDVELRCDPISGHTALYWYRQSLGQGLEFLIYFQGNSAPDKSGLPSDRFSAERTGGSVSTLTIQRTQQEDSAVYLCASSLEYGLDRMGLEQYFGPGTRLTVT.

This clone was found a few times. The chain links TRBV6-1 to TRBJ1-5; the match to TRBD1 covers 8 bases. Looked up from germline, CDR1 is MNHNS and CDR2 is SASEGT. The ends lost 7 bases at V and 4 bases at J; junction bases unmatched: 6. This CDR3 comprises 14 residues. The CDR3 coding sequence is TGTGCCAGCAATTATAGGACAGGGAATCAGCCCCAGCATTTT. It yields the protein CASNYRTGNQPQHF.

This chain uses TRBV4-2 with TRBJ2-1; D call uncertain. This CDR3 is 15 amino acids long. Germline CDR1 LGHNA, CDR2 YNFKEQ. Deletions cut 0 bases from V and 1 base from J, with 7 bases between. The CDR3 loop is CASSQDTVSYNEQFF. Here the CDR3 DNA reads TGTGCCAGCAGCCAAGATACGGTATCCTACAATGAGCAGTTCTTC.

The chain carries TRBV10-3 and TRBJ1-2; TRBD1 aligns across 7 bases. This CDR3 region has 14 residues. V lost 7 bases and J lost 6; bases outside the gene matches: 11. In germline, CDR1 is ENHRY, CDR2 SYGVKD. CDR3 in DNA: TGTGCCATCATCGACGACAGGGTCCTAAATGGCTACACCTTC. Amino acids: CAIIDDRVLNGYTF.

As concerns this clone: The sample contains more than one DNA sequence encoding this CDR3. The chain links TRBV15 to TRBJ1-3; no reliable D call. This CDR3 is 13 amino acids long. V was pared by 1 base and J by 2 bases, with 3 bases between. CDR1 and CDR2 (germline): LNHNV, YYDKDF (reference sequence). CDR3 DNA: TGTGCCACCAGCAGAGTCACTGGAAACACCATATATTTT. Amino acids: CATSRVTGNTIYF. The complete variable domain, with remaining parts taken from reference TRBV15 and TRBJ1-3, reads DAMVIQNPRYQVTQFGKPVTLSCSQTLNHNVMYWYQQKSSQAPKLLFHYYDKDFNNEADTPDNFQSRRPNTSFCFLDIRSPGLGDTAMYLCATSRVTGNTIYFGEGSWLTVV.

J is TRBJ1-2 and V is TRBV7-3; 7 nucleotides match TRBD1. The germline CDR1 and CDR2 sequences are SGHTA and FQGTGA. V lost 1 base to trimming and J lost 6 bases; unmatched junction nucleotides: 5. The CDR3 length is 14 residues. CDR3 nucleotide sequence: TGTGCCAGCAGCTTAAACTCAGGGGGAGATGGCTACACCTTC. Its protein product is CASSLNSGGDGYTF.

The chain couples TRBV2 to TRBJ2-3; 12 nucleotides match TRBD2. Germline loops: CDR1 SNHLY, CDR2 FYNNEI. With V trimmed by 1 base and J by 3 bases, 5 bases remained unmatched. The length of the CDR3 is 17 residues. CDR3: CASSEGLAGVPTDTQYF. CDR3 nucleotides: TGTGCCAGCAGTGAAGGACTAGCGGGGGTTCCAACAGATACGCAGTATTTT.

This clone has only a few counts. The chain links TRBV19 to TRBJ1-2, with 7 positions matching TRBD1. The CDR3 loop spans 13 amino acids. Germline trimming cut 5 bases from V and 4 bases from J; bases unmatched to any gene: 4. Germline CDR1 LNHDA, CDR2 SQIVND (reference sequence). The CDR3 region has the DNA TGTGCCAGTAGTTCAACAGGGGCCTATGGCTACACCTTC. It codes for CASSSTGAYGYTF.

The chain couples TRBV30 to TRBJ1-1, with 9 bases matching TRBD1. Trimming removed 0 bases from V and 10 bases from J; junction bases left unmatched: 6. The CDR3 length is 13 residues. CDR1 GTSNPN and CDR2 SVGIG come from the germline V gene (reference sequence). The CDR3 nucleotides read TGTGCCTGGAGTGTACAGGGGGCGCTGGGAGCTTTCTTT. Its protein is CAWSVQGALGAFF.

The J gene is TRBJ1-4, the V gene TRBV10-1; 8 nucleotides align to TRBD1. CDR3 size: 16 residues. V was pared by 4 bases and J by 6 bases, with 10 bases of the junction left unmatched. The germline V gene has CDR1 WNHNN and CDR2 SYGVQD (reference sequence). The CDR3 here is CASSAGQGGCDEKLFF. The CDR3 coding sequence is TGCGCCAGCAGTGCAGGACAGGGAGGTTGCGATGAAAAACTGTTTTTT.

This clone appeared once. The chain employs TRBV7-2 and TRBJ2-4; 7 bases fit TRBD1. V shed 5 bases and J 2 bases; nucleotides not matched to a gene: 6. Germline-derived CDR1 and CDR2 are SGHTA and FQGNSA. The CDR3 runs to 15 residues. The CDR3 loop is CASSPPGQPKNIQYF. The CDR3 DNA reads TGTGCCAGCAGCCCGCCGGGACAGCCCAAAAACATTCAGTACTTC.

This chain links TRBV5-4 with TRBJ1-4; possible D gene TRBD1, 5 bases. Germline CDR1 is SGHNT and CDR2 is YYREEE (reference sequence). Trimming took off 1 base at V and 8 bases at J, with 9 bases between the two ends. This CDR3 is 13 amino acids long. CDR3 nucleotides: TGTGCCAGCAGCTTGCCAGGGTACGAAAAACTGTTTTTT. Translation: CASSLPGYEKLFF.

This clone was recorded once. The rearrangement joins TRBV6-1 to TRBJ2-5; unclear D gene. V gave up 7 bases and J gave up 4 bases, with 16 bases separating them. The germline V gene encodes CDR1 MNHNS and CDR2 SASEGT. The CDR3 loop spans 14 amino acids. CDR3 protein: CASIILEEIETQYF. The CDR3, as DNA: TGTGCCAGCATTATACTTGAGGAGATAGAGACCCAGTACTTC.

This clone was seen a handful of times. The chain carries TRBV11-2 and TRBJ2-1; 8 nucleotides agree with TRBD2. CDR3 size: 15 residues. V lost 4 bases, J lost 3 bases, and 5 bases stayed unmatched. Per germline, CDR1 SGHAT and CDR2 FQNNGV. CDR3 residues: CASSSGLGGYNEQFF. The CDR3 DNA reads TGTGCCAGCAGCTCGGGACTAGGGGGCTACAATGAGCAGTTCTTC.

The count of this clone is one. This rearrangement joins TRBV18 to TRBJ1-4; 8 bases fit TRBD1. Germline values: CDR1 KGHSH, CDR2 LQKENI. The CDR3 length is 18 residues. V lost 4 bases and J lost 0; bases outside the gene matches: 10. CDR3 sequence: CASSLKPGQVATNEKLFF. For the CDR3, the DNA is TGTGCCAGCTCACTAAAGCCGGGACAGGTTGCAACTAATGAAAAACTGTTTTTT.

The chain uses TRBV9 and TRBJ2-7; the match to TRBD1 covers 8 bases. V was clipped by 4 bases and J by 3 bases; unmatched bases: 3. CDR3 length: 13 amino acids. CDR1 is SGDLS and CDR2 is YYNGEE in the germline V gene. CDR3 in DNA: TGTGCCAGCAGCATAGGACAGGGCTACGAGCAGTACTTC. Translation gives CASSIGQGYEQYF.

V gene TRBV7-9 combines with J gene TRBJ1-1, with D maybe TRBD1 (6 bases). The CDR3 has 13 amino acids. The V gene lost 5 bases and the J gene lost 6 bases, with 13 bases spanning the gap. CDR1 SEHNR and CDR2 FQNEAQ come from the germline V gene (reference sequence). This CDR3 is CASSAGGSAEAFF. The CDR3 DNA follows: TGTGCCAGCAGCGCGGGGGGCAGCGCTGAAGCTTTCTTT.

This chain joins TRBV6-6 and TRBJ1-1, with a possible D match to TRBD1 (5 bases). The CDR3 extends over 12 amino acids. Trimming cost V 7 bases and J 11 bases, with 17 bases left between them. Germline CDR1 reads MNHNY; CDR2 reads SVGAGI (reference sequence). CDR3 bases: TGTGCCAGCACCACAGGCCCGGGAGGGGCTTTCTTT. Its protein is CASTTGPGGAFF.

The V gene is TRBV5-1, the J gene TRBJ2-7, with 8 bases that match TRBD1. Germline V lookup: CDR1 SGHRS, CDR2 YFSETQ. V lost 3 bases, J lost 0 bases, and 8 bases stayed unmatched. The CDR3 totals 16 residues. The CDR3 sequence is CASSSPGQGFSYEQYF. The CDR3 bases are TGCGCCAGCAGCTCGCCCGGACAGGGTTTCTCCTACGAGCAGTACTTC.

The rearrangement joins TRBV30 to TRBJ1-5, with 9 positions matching TRBD1. Germline loops: CDR1 GTSNPN, CDR2 SVGIG (reference sequence). The CDR3 runs to 21 residues. The V and J ends lost 5 bases and 0 bases, in that order; junction bases with no gene match: 23. CDR3 protein: CAWGVESENRDRAYSNQPQHF. The CDR3 coding sequence is TGTGCCTGGGGGGTAGAGTCCGAAAACCGGGACAGGGCTTATAGCAATCAGCCCCAGCATTTT.

This clone showed up just a few times. The rearrangement links TRBV6-5 to TRBJ1-1; 9 nucleotides line up with TRBD1. CDR1 and CDR2 from the germline V gene are MNHEY and SVGAGI. The CDR3 is made up of 14 amino acids. V lost 8 bases to trimming and J lost 4 bases; unmatched junction nucleotides: 8. CDR3 sequence reads: CASFGQGRFTEAFF. The CDR3 DNA reads TGTGCCAGCTTCGGACAGGGGAGGTTCACTGAAGCTTTCTTT.

The chain joins TRBV20-1 to TRBJ2-7, with D possibly TRBD2 on 6 matching bases. Germline CDR1 is DFQATT and CDR2 is SNEGSKA (reference sequence). The CDR3 is 11 residues long. V lost 3 bases and J lost 6, with 9 bases in between. CDR3 amino acids: CSASGGSEQYF. In DNA, the CDR3 is TGCAGTGCTAGTGGGGGGTCCGAGCAGTACTTC.

The count of this clone is one. The chain is built from TRBV29-1 and TRBJ1-2, with 9 bases that match TRBD1. Germline V CDR1 and CDR2: SQVTM, ANQGSEA. J gave up 8 bases and V 7 bases, and 2 bases lay outside the gene matches. This CDR3 spans 10 amino acids. In DNA, the CDR3 is TGCAGCGGGGACAGGGACGGCTACACCTTC. This translates into CSGDRDGYTF.

This rearrangement joins TRBV6-5 to TRBJ1-3; the D gene is possibly TRBD1 (6 bases). Germline V gene data show CDR1 as MNHEY and CDR2 as SVGAGI. Deletions cut 5 bases from V and 9 bases from J, with 14 bases between. The CDR3 runs 13 residues. The DNA for the CDR3 is TGTGCCAGCAGTAGACAGGCCGGTGGCACCATATATTTT. It encodes CASSRQAGGTIYF.